These 20 T cell receptor beta chains originate from one sample sequenced in a study of TIL therapy for anti-PD-1-resistant metastatic lung cancer. This sample's time point: pre-treatment sample, taken before nivolumab and TIL therapy. Pleural nodules or supraclavicular lymph nodes made up most of the excised metastases sampled. Sequencing used immunoSEQ v3. This table comes from immunoSEQ multiplex PCR, and its TCRdb copy is limited to in-frame clones, with some not included. Counted here are over 25,000 clones, around 70% occurring once; the ten biggest clones make up roughly 7.3%. The input for sequencing was tumor tissue, taken at baseline. The source is a person aged 25 to 85 with non-small cell lung cancer.

The CDR3 spells CASSIPGQPFYGYTF. CDR3 in DNA: TGCGCCAGCAGTATTCCGGGACAACCTTTCTATGGCTACACCTTC. V and J are TRBV5-1 and TRBJ1-2, with D maybe TRBD1 (6 bases). With 5 bases removed from V and 4 bases from J, the gap between germline ends came to 18 bases. CDR1 is SGHRS, CDR2 YFSETQ, per germline. The CDR3 is made up of 15 amino acids.

This clone was observed a handful of times. The genes are TRBV7-7 and TRBJ1-1, with no clear D. V was pared by 0 bases and J by 1 base, with 3 bases between. Germline V gene lookup returns CDR1 SSHAT and CDR2 FNYEAQ (reference sequence). This CDR3 region has 13 residues. The CDR3 loop reads CASSLAANTEAFF. The DNA of the CDR3 is TGTGCCAGCAGCTTAGCAGCGAACACTGAAGCTTTCTTT.

This clone was seen only once. The rearrangement uses TRBV5-1 and TRBJ2-7, with TRBD1 as a possible D gene (5 bases). The germline V and J ends were trimmed by 2 bases and 4 bases, with 16 bases remaining between them. Germline assignment: CDR1 SGHRS and CDR2 YFSETQ. The CDR3 contains 15 residues. The CDR3 DNA is TGCGCCAGCAGCTTCGTAGGGGTTGTTGGTTACGAGCAGTACTTC. Translated, it gives CASSFVGVVGYEQYF.

The rearrangement uses TRBV7-2 and TRBJ1-6; D is unclear. The length of the CDR3 is 12 residues. Germline CDR1 reads SGHTA; CDR2 reads FQGNSA. Trimming took off 0 bases at V and 7 bases at J, with 1 base between the two ends. Written as DNA, the CDR3 is TGTGCCAGCAGCTTAGCGAATTCACCCCTCCACTTT. Amino acid sequence: CASSLANSPLHF.

J is TRBJ2-1 and V is TRBV7-9, with 13 bases aligning to TRBD2. The junction had 4 bases not matched to a gene; V was cut back by 1 base and J by 7 bases. The CDR3 is made up of 16 amino acids. CDR1 is SEHNR and CDR2 is FQNEAQ in the germline V gene (reference sequence). The CDR3 DNA reads TGTGCCAGCAGCTTAGTCGGGACTAGCGGGGAGAATGAGCAGTTCTTC. It codes for CASSLVGTSGENEQFF.

This clone was seen a handful of times. This chain connects TRBV19 to TRBJ1-5; TRBD1 is a possible D gene (5 bases). Per germline, CDR1 LNHDA and CDR2 SQIVND (reference sequence). This CDR3 comprises 14 residues. Deletions cut 3 bases from V and 4 bases from J, with 10 bases between. For the CDR3, the DNA is TGTGCCAGTAGTATTCGGGACTTAAATCAGCCCCAGCATTTT. This encodes CASSIRDLNQPQHF.

Note on this clone: Germline is not matched at one junction end, which may reflect a read error. The chain carries TRBV6-6 and TRBJ1-5; no clear D gene. The germline gives CDR1 MNHNY, CDR2 SVGAGI (reference sequence). This CDR3 is 15 amino acids long. The CDR3 coding sequence is TGTGCCAGCAGTTACTCGTCCCCACCTTATCAGCCCCTGCATTTT. The encoded protein is CASSYSSPPYQPLHF.

The rearrangement uses TRBV4-1 and TRBJ2-7; 9 positions agree with TRBD2. The CDR3 totals 17 residues. V gave up 0 bases and J gave up 3 bases; unmatched junction bases: 9. Germline V lookup: CDR1 MGHRA, CDR2 YSYEKL. The DNA of the CDR3 is TGCGCCAGCAGCCAAGACTCCTCCGGGACTAGCCACTACGAGCAGTACTTC. Its protein is CASSQDSSGTSHYEQYF.

The V and J genes are TRBV7-9 and TRBJ1-3, with D perhaps matching TRBD1 (6 bases). The germline V gene encodes CDR1 SEHNR and CDR2 FQNEAQ (reference sequence). The CDR3 is 15 residues long. V gave up 9 bases and J gave up 2 bases, with 17 bases separating them. The CDR3 DNA reads as TGTGCCAGTGGAAGGGGGGTTTTCACTGGAAACACCATATATTTT. It yields the protein CASGRGVFTGNTIYF.

The chain combines TRBV18 with TRBJ1-5, with a weak D call TRBD1 (5 bases). The V and J ends lost 0 bases and 7 bases respectively, with 13 bases between them. Germline CDR1 reads KGHSH; CDR2 reads LQKENI. There are 15 residues in the CDR3. The CDR3 here is CASSPPPLGGQPQHF. The DNA for the CDR3 is TGTGCCAGCTCACCACCGCCTTTGGGGGGACAGCCCCAGCATTTT.

This clone has just one count. This chain links TRBV21-1 with TRBJ2-3; TRBD1 is the table's D call and was not checked against the DNA. TRBV21-1 is designated a pseudogene. The CDR3 is 15 residues long. The CDR3 is CASSKAPGDTDTQYF. DNA of the CDR3: TGTGCCAGCAGCAAAGCTCCAGGGGACACAGATACGCAGTATTTT.

The chain employs TRBV10-3 and TRBJ2-1; D is unclear. V was shortened by 0 bases and J by 8 bases, with 8 bases between the two germline ends. This CDR3 is 13 amino acids long. Germline CDR1 is ENHRY and CDR2 is SYGVKD. CDR3 nucleotides: TGTGCCATCAGTGAGTCGATCGTGGATGAGCAGTTCTTC. Translation gives CAISESIVDEQFF.

The rearrangement uses TRBV19 and TRBJ2-1; D perhaps matches TRBD2 (6 bases). V was cut by 3 bases and J by 14 bases, with 11 bases left in between. Germline loops: CDR1 LNHDA, CDR2 SQIVND (reference sequence). This CDR3 has 11 amino acids. Here the CDR3 reads CASSMGRLEFF. Written as DNA, the CDR3 is TGTGCCAGTAGTATGGGGAGGTTGGAGTTCTTC.

This clone has a handful of counts. The chain combines TRBV23-1 with TRBJ2-1; D is possibly TRBD2 (5 bases). TRBV23-1 is recorded as an ORF, its role being uncertain. This CDR3 region has 15 residues. V dropped 0 bases and J dropped 5 bases, with 11 bases sitting between them. CDR3 protein: CASSQSASGHNEQFF. As DNA, the CDR3 is TGCGCCAGCAGTCAATCGGCAAGCGGCCACAATGAGCAGTTCTTC.

The chain recombines TRBV10-1 with TRBJ2-3; D may be TRBD2 (6 bases). Germline values: CDR1 WNHNN, CDR2 SYGVQD (reference sequence). The ends were cut back, 9 bases at V and 2 bases at J, with 27 bases in the middle. This CDR3 contains 18 residues. CDR3 sequence: CASTRYGTSGRPTDTQYF. The CDR3 nucleotides read TGCGCCAGTACTAGATATGGAACCAGCGGGCGCCCCACAGATACGCAGTATTTT.

V gene TRBV5-1 combines with J gene TRBJ2-1; 8 nucleotides match TRBD1. The junction had 2 bases not matched to a gene; V was cut back by 4 bases and J by 2 bases. The CDR3 is 14 amino acids. Germline assignment: CDR1 SGHRS and CDR2 YFSETQ. The CDR3 spells CASSADRAYNEQFF. Here the CDR3 DNA reads TGCGCCAGCAGCGCGGACAGGGCCTACAATGAGCAGTTCTTC.

The V gene is TRBV9, the J gene TRBJ1-6; the D gene is possibly TRBD1 (5 bases). CDR1 and CDR2 (germline): SGDLS, YYNGEE. Deletions cut 4 bases from V and 11 bases from J, with 19 bases between. The CDR3 runs 15 residues. The CDR3 is CASSPDQVGGTPLHF. In DNA, the CDR3 is TGTGCCAGCAGCCCCGACCAGGTCGGGGGGACACCCCTCCACTTT.

This chain uses TRBV5-1 with TRBJ1-1, with TRBD1 matching over 8 bases. The germline gives CDR1 SGHRS, CDR2 YFSETQ. There are 18 residues in the CDR3. J was trimmed by 3 bases and V by 5 bases; bases with no gene match: 18. CDR3 protein: CASRSVGQGAILDTEAFF. CDR3 nucleotide sequence: TGCGCCAGCAGGTCGGTGGGGCAGGGGGCGATTTTGGACACTGAAGCTTTCTTT.

For the CDR3, the DNA is TGTGCCACCAGCAGAGACCTGTGGACAGGGGGGAGCCACGAGCAGTACTTC. Its protein is CATSRDLWTGGSHEQYF. V usage is TRBV15 and J usage is TRBJ2-7, with TRBD1 identical over 10 bases. Germline assignment: CDR1 LNHNV and CDR2 YYDKDF (reference sequence). The CDR3 is 17 amino acids. The ends lost 0 bases at V and 5 bases at J; junction bases unmatched: 10.

This chain links TRBV6-5 with TRBJ2-7; D is unclear. Germline assignment: CDR1 MNHEY and CDR2 SVGAGI. The CDR3 is 11 residues long. The V and J ends lost 8 bases and 6 bases respectively, with 11 bases between them. In DNA form, the CDR3 reads TGTGCCAGCGGCTCCCCGACCGAGCAGTACTTC. Its protein is CASGSPTEQYF.